The clone carrying this T cell receptor beta chain was seen only once. In the authors' workflow: Nucleated cell counts were estimated from reference gene primer amplification. The assay was immunoSEQ multiplex PCR, and TCRdb's table has in-frame clones only and misses some. The D gene and trimming were derived from the DNA, and the V and J assignments and clone size from that table. This table holds about 400,000 clones, 70% to 90% found once. The sample is drawn from a study of blood T cell repertoires in COVID-19. CDR1 is SQVTM and CDR2 is ANQGSEA in the germline V gene. The J segment lost 5 bases and the V segment lost 6 bases, leaving 12 bases of the junction unmatched. The CDR3 has 14 residues.

The V and J genes are TRBV29-1 and TRBJ1-2; 7 nucleotides match TRBD1. Sequences were obtained from PBMCs or T cells enriched from blood (not recorded which). The source of this sequence is a woman in her 30s with acute COVID-19. The CDR3 region is CSVAPTGLGYGYTF. The CDR3 DNA reads as TGCAGCGTAGCTCCGACAGGGTTAGGTTATGGCTACACCTTC.